This note documents a single T cell receptor (beta chain) sequence. Its antigen target is currently unknown. The input lacks base qualities; no much larger clone sits a single base away. V loses 2 bases at its end and J loses 6 bases; junction bases beyond the gene matches: 2. The germline V gene yields MGHDK for CDR1 and SYGVNS for CDR2. Inclusive of the bounding cysteine and phenylalanine, the CDR3 is 14 residues long. Of all the DNA, just the CDR3 is kept, 42 bases in frame from base 1. The entry originates in a study of cytomegalovirus exposure and HLA in healthy donors (dated by TCRdb to the late 2010s). Notes on the research overall: In an earlier analysis of 550 to 750 of the donors, about 260 Gb of sequence data and 117 million unique TCR beta sequences from 150 million to 200 million T cells were reported. About 300 gigabases of sequencing data and approximately 80 million unique TCR sequences were included in an early release covering 500 to 750 HLA-typed donors. Of the roughly 400 genotyped donors, roughly 85% fell in the genetic ancestry cluster associated with self-reported Caucasian donors. The study aimed to test whether cataloging public T cell receptors could reveal signatures of past pathogen exposure. The study used immunosequencing to profile the T cell repertoires of 666 subjects and linked those repertoires to cytomegalovirus serostatus. In addition to the first cohort of around 670 subjects, a separate validation cohort of approximately 110 different subjects was used. To predict cytomegalovirus infection status, the study brought together high-throughput TCR immunosequencing, statistical association of individual TCRs with disease status, and machine learning. A later analysis re-examined previously published TCR beta repertoires from 500 to 700 donors and added high-resolution HLA genotyping to investigate patterns of TCR occurrence. Rather than drawing on any new phenotypic data, the later analysis identified candidate immune exposures from TCR beta sequences and the way those sequences occurred across donors. An earlier analysis of 450 to 750 of the donors used high-throughput TCR beta sequencing to judge whether each TCR beta V gene segment behaved as functional or pseudogenic. Donor age, sex, ethnicity and CMV serostatus were compiled alongside the repertoire data. A later genetic analysis took genome-wide SNP genotypes for about three fifths of the roughly 670 donors and used that subset as a discovery cohort. Every discovery cohort repertoire had been produced on one sequencing platform. Both class I and class II loci were covered by HLA typing, at four-digit resolution. The number of donors typed differed by locus, with 629-630 for A, B, C, DRB1 and DQB1, 522 for DQA1, over 600 for DPA1, and under 490 for DPB1. Several DR-DQ haplotypes were treated as single units for association and clustering because of strong linkage in the cohort. On average, around 240,000 unique TCR beta nucleotide sequences were sequenced per donor among 300 to 500 genotyped donors of the cohort, with roughly 18% of those sequences being non-productive.

The paper's findings and limits, for the study overall: Linkage disequilibrium might explain the correlated functional status among segregating V segments, but an unknown experimental factor could not be excluded. In a later analysis, HLA-associated TCR beta chains showed more clonal expansion and lower generation probabilities than non-associated chains that were equally common. In a later analysis, the rate of TCR association differed among HLA loci, with DRB1 alleles having the most associated TCRs and HLA-C alleles having the fewest. Immune exposure information for the cohort was limited to CMV serostatus. A later genetic analysis associated a missense DCLRE1C variant with V-gene and J-gene trimming of TCR beta chains, and an independent cohort replicated the association. Because HLA typing was missing for some donors at each locus, association tests included only the typed subset. The classifier was reported to diagnose cytomegalovirus status with high specificity and sensitivity in both the original cohort and the validation cohort. When HLA alleles, especially DR and DQ, strongly co-occurred, attributing TCR associations to individual alleles was difficult. The study listed approximately 160 TCR beta chains as associated with cytomegalovirus. A further reported finding was that TCR beta sequences accurately predicted the HLA-A and HLA-B alleles for most subjects in the first cohort. In a later analysis, about 17,000 TCR beta sequences were associated with specific HLA alleles at a false discovery rate of 0.05. Presence/absence analyses assumed roughly uniform sequencing depth across donors, an assumption that may not hold. In a later genetic analysis, fewer N-insertions in productive TCRs were reported among donors in an Asian-associated ancestry cluster than the roughly 700-donor mean. The cohort was sequenced for TCR beta chains only, and without alpha or paired-chain data the features that could be detected were limited. An earlier analysis of around 500 of the donors showed that most TCR beta V segments appeared in productive rearrangements either about 90% or about 30% of the time, which broadly matched IMGT annotations. Three of the identified cytomegalovirus-associated TCR beta chains were confirmed in vitro to be specific for cytomegalovirus antigens. A cluster of highly shared sequence variants was judged likely to represent a technical artifact of the sequencing pipeline. Most TCR sequences were seen in very few donors, while some public TCRs were found in many individuals. According to a later analysis, most CMV-associated TCR beta chains appeared to be HLA-restricted, and the HLA associations seemed to be driven largely by CMV exposure. According to the authors, the approach could potentially be generalized to other disease states and immunological phenotypes. The 87-base-pair reads could not distinguish some IMGT-functional V segments, including TRBV6-2 and TRBV6-3, so those segments were excluded. In a later analysis, several top co-occurrence clusters were reported to appear linked to parvovirus B19, influenza, CMV and Epstein-Barr virus. Because counts were too low, seventeen rarely observed V segments, including chromosome 9 orphons, were excluded from the earlier analysis of 500 to 700 of the donors.

Library prep was done by the immunoSEQ multiplex PCR assay. For the multiplex PCR, a mixture combining 60 forward primers for TCR Vbeta segments and 13 reverse primers for TCR Jbeta segments was used. The CDR3 region of rearranged TCR beta genes was amplified from genomic DNA with a multiplex PCR assay. Amplified TCR beta libraries were sequenced as 87-base-pair reads on the Illumina HiSeq System. The study's own analysis went as follows. A later analysis tallied 80 million to 95 million unique TCR beta chains across the approximately 670 repertoires, and about 10 million of those chains were shared by two or more donors. Raw reads were error-corrected and collapsed into unique sequences with a nearest-neighbor algorithm that merged closely related sequences to remove PCR and sequencing errors. To assign V, D and J gene segments, CDR3 sequences were aligned to IMGT reference sequences. For a sequence to be retained, at least a six-nucleotide match to both a V gene segment and a J gene segment was required. A rearrangement was called productive if the CDR3 had no stop codons and remained in frame with V and J, and every other rearrangement was called non-productive. Following IMGT convention, CDR3 was defined as the stretch from the second conserved V-encoded cysteine to the conserved J-encoded phenylalanine. In an earlier analysis of just under 600 of the donors, sequences lacking an unambiguous match to a single V gene segment were excluded. An earlier analysis of a few hundred of the donors called V segments functional above 56.7% productive rearrangements and segregating when the between-donor standard deviation exceeded 5%. A statistical classification framework was built to diagnose cytomegalovirus status from the catalog of TCR beta chain sequences. V and J gene assignment, in a later analysis, came from comparing TCR nucleotide sequences with IMGT/GENE-DB human TR gene sequences. A later analysis assigned CDR3 sequences and most-parsimonious VDJ recombination scenarios with the TCRdist pipeline. A later analysis defined each TCR beta chain by its CDR3 amino acid sequence plus V-gene family, and excluded reads lacking a unique V-gene family. In a later analysis, 550 to 650 highly shared, low-generation-probability nucleotide sequences were removed to address suspected cross-contamination and a sequencing artifact. A later analysis calculated a clonal expansion index for each public chain from normalized within-repertoire ranks of inferred template counts. In a later analysis, generation probabilities were computed with a VDJ recombination model fitted to out-of-frame rearrangements, and the resulting probabilities were checked against IGoR. A later analysis scored TCR-TCR, TCR-HLA and TCR-CMV co-occurrence with hypergeometric tests, applying a repertoire-size bias correction to TCR pairs. To estimate false discovery rates, a later analysis permuted the HLA or CMV assignments 20 times. In a later analysis, co-occurring TCRs were grouped using DBSCAN, and TCRdist sequence similarity was added for clustering within HLA-allele-positive subsets. Repertoires with fewer than 30,000 or more than 120,000 public chains, plus five repertoires with anomalous nucleotide sharing, were excluded from co-occurrence clustering. TCRdb carries this immuneACCESS record with in-frame sequences only. Its versions omit some clonotypes, under half of them owing to an unresolved V gene in the studies checked, with the rest unexplained. V and J calls and clone size are those listed in that table; D and trimming were worked out from the DNA. A total of more than 200,000 clones appear in this sample, almost 80% of them only once. The ten top clones hold around 2% of the sample.

In total, more than 500 healthy bone marrow donors made up the cohort. All cohort members were sampled while nominally healthy, although unrecorded immune exposures were likely present. The donor tested CMV seronegative and was one of the 352 seronegative cohort members. A peripheral blood sample was collected from each donor, and TCR beta sequencing was performed on peripheral blood mononuclear cells. The Qiagen DNeasy Blood Extraction Kit was used to extract genomic DNA from the blood cell samples. The chain joins TRBV25-1 to TRBJ1-5, with 9 bases aligning to TRBD1. Input material: PBMCs. The clonotype was recovered from a man between 18 and 29 years old in good health and CMV-seronegative. Here is the DNA: TGTGCCAGCAGTGAAACAGGGGGCACTCAGCCCCAGCATTTT. This translates into CASSETGGTQPQHF.